Sequencing of this TCR beta chain was carried out in a study of early stage breast cancer tumors. The table came from immunoSEQ multiplex PCR; TCRdb's copy has only in-frame clones and leaves some out. The table has about 41,000 clones, around 73% seen once; the top ten hold roughly 7.2%. This CDR3 is built from 16 residues. The J segment lost 3 bases and the V segment lost 2 bases, leaving 4 bases of the junction unmatched. Per germline, CDR1 MNHEY and CDR2 SVGAGI. Study-level results: Enriched TCRB sequences shared across patients were mostly commonly generated sequences. Tumor and normal breast were distinguished via blood comparison in most of the 16 patients.

Concerning this clone itself: Its target is not known.

This receptor was identified in a person aged 50-59 years with breast cancer. Specimen: blood. This sequence joins TRBV6-5 and TRBJ2-3; 11 bases are a match to TRBD2. In nucleotides, the CDR3 is TGTGCCAGCAGTTACACTAGCGGGAGACGTACAGATACGCAGTATTTT. This translates into CASSYTSGRRTDTQYF.